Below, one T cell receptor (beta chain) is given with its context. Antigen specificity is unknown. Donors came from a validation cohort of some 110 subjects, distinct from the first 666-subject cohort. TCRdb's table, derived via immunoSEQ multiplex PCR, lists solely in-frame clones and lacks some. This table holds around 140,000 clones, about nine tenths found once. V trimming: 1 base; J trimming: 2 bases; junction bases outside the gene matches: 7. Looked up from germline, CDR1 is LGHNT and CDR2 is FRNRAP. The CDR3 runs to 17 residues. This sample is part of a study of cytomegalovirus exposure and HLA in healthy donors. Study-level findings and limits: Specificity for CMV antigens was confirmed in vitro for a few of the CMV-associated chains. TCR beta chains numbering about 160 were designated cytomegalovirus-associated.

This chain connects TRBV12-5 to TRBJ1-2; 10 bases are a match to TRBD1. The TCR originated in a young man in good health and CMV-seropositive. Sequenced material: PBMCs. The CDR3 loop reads CASGLALTGGENYGYTF. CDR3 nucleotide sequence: TGTGCTAGTGGTTTGGCTTTGACAGGGGGCGAGAACTATGGCTACACCTTC.